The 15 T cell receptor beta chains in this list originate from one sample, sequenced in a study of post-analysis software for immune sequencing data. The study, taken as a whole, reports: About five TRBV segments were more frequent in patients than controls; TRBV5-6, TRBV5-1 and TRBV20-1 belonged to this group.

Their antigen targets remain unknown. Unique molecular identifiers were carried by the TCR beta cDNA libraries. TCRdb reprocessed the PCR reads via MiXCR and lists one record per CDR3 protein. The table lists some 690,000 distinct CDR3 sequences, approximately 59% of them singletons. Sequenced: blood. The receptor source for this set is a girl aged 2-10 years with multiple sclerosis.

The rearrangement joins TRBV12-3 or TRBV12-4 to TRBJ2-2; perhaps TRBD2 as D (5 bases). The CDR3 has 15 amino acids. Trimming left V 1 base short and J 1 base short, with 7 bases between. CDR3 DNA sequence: TGTGCCAGCAGTTTAGGGACTCTGAACACCGGGGAGCTGTTTTTT. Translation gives CASSLGTLNTGELFF.

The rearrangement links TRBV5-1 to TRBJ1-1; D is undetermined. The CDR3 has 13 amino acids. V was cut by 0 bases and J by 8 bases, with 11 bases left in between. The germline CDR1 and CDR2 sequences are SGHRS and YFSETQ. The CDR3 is CASSLVSRFEAFF. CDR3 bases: TGCGCCAGCAGCTTGGTTAGCCGGTTCGAAGCTTTCTTT.

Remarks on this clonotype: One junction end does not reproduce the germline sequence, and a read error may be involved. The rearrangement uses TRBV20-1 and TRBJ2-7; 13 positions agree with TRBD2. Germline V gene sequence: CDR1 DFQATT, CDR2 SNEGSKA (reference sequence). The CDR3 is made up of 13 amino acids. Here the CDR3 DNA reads TGCAGTGCTAGGACTAGCGGGAGGAACGATCAGTACTTC. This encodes CSARTSGRNDQYF.

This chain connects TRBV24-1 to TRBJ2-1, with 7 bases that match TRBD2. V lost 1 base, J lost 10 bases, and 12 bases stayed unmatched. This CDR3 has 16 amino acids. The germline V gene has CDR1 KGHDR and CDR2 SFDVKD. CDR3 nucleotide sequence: TGTGCCACCAGTGATTTCAACCCCATAGCGGGTGACGAGCAGTTCTTC. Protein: CATSDFNPIAGDEQFF.

This chain's CDR3 is CSATEGTLTDTQYF. The CDR3 nucleotides are TGCAGTGCTACAGAGGGGACCCTCACAGATACGCAGTATTTT. The chain links TRBV20-1 to TRBJ2-3; D is possibly TRBD1 or TRBD2 (5 bases each). The CDR3 runs 14 residues. Germline V gene data show CDR1 as DFQATT and CDR2 as SNEGSKA (reference sequence). Trimming removed 4 bases from V and 2 bases from J, with 13 bases in between.

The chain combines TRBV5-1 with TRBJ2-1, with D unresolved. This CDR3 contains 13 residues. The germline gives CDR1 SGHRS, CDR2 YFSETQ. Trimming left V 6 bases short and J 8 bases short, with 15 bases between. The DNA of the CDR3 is TGCGCCAGCACCTATAGGTCGGGCGATGAGCAGTTCTTC. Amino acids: CASTYRSGDEQFF.

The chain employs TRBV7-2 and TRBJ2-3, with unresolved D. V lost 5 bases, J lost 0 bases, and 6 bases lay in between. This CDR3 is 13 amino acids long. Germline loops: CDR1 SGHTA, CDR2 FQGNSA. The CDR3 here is CASSTFSTDTQYF. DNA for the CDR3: TGTGCCAGCAGCACCTTCAGCACAGATACGCAGTATTTT.

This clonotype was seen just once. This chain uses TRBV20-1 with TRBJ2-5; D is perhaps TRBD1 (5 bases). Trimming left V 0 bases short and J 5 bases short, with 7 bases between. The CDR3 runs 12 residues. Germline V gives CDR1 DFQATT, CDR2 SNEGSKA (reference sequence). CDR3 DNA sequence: TGCAGTGCTAGAGATTGGGGCGAGACCCAGTACTTC. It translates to CSARDWGETQYF.

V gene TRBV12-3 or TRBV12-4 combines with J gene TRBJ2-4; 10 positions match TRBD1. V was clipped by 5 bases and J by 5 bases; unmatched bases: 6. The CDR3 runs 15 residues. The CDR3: CASSDFGTGENIQYF. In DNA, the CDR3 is TGTGCCAGCAGTGACTTTGGGACAGGGGAAAACATTCAGTACTTC.

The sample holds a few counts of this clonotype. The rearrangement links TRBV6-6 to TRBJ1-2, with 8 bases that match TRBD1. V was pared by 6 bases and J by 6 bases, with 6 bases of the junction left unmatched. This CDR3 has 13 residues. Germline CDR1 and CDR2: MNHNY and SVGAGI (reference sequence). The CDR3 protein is CASRKTGGDGYTF. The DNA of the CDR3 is TGTGCCAGCAGGAAAACAGGGGGGGATGGCTACACCTTC.

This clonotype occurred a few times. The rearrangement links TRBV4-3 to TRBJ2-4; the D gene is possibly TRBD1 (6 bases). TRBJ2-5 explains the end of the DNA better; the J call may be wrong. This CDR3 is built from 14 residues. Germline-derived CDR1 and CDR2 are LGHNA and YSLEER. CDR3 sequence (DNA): TGCGCCAGCAGCCACAGGGGCCCCCGGGAGACCCAGTACTTC. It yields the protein CASSHRGPRETQYF.

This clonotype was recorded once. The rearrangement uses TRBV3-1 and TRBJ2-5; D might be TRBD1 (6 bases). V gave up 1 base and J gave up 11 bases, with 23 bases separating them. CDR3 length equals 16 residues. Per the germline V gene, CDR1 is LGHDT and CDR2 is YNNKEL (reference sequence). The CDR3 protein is CASSQVVGGPYNEQYF. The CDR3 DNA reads TGTGCCAGCAGCCAAGTGGTAGGGGGTCCCTACAATGAGCAGTACTTC.

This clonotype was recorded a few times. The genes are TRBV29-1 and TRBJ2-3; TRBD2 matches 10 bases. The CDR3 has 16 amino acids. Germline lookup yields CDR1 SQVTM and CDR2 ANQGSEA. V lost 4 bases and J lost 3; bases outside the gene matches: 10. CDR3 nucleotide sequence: TGCAGCGTTGCGGGTATACTAGCGGGGAAGACAGATACGCAGTATTTT. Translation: CSVAGILAGKTDTQYF.

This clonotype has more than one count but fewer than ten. CDR3 amino acids: CASSSTGGPEETQYF. The CDR3 nucleotides read TGTGCCAGCAGTTCGACGGGGGGGCCGGAGGAGACCCAGTACTTC. This rearrangement joins TRBV6-2 or TRBV6-3 to TRBJ2-5; 8 bases are shared with TRBD2. Germline CDR1 MNHEY, CDR2 SVGEGT. J lost 5 bases, V lost 4 bases, and 9 bases had no gene match. The CDR3 has 15 residues.

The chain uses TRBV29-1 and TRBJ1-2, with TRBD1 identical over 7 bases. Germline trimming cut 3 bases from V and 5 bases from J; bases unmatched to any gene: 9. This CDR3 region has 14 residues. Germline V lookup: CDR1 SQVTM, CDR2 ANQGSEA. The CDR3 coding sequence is TGCAGCGTTGACCGCCCCGACAGGGAGTATGGCTACACCTTC. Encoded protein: CSVDRPDREYGYTF.